This T cell receptor (beta chain) is drawn from a study of graft-versus-host responses after intestinal transplantation. About this clone itself: Its antigen is not known.

CDR1 is SQVTM, CDR2 ANQGSEA, per germline. Trimming pared 7 bases from V and 6 bases from J, leaving 12 bases between. The length of the CDR3 is 11 residues. The repertoire was sequenced with immunoSEQ multiplex PCR; TCRdb's copy has only in-frame clones and lacks some. The sample has 70,000 to 95,000 clones, approximately 92% seen once. The gene calls are TRBV29-1 and TRBJ1-1; D not resolved. This TCR was sampled from a human donor who was the organ donor for an intestinal transplant. Here the sequenced sample was unstimulated CD8+ T cells sorted from spleen or lymph node cells, taken before transplant. CDR3 residues: CSALVGSEAFF. In DNA, the CDR3 is TGCAGCGCCCTGGTCGGGTCTGAAGCTTTCTTT.